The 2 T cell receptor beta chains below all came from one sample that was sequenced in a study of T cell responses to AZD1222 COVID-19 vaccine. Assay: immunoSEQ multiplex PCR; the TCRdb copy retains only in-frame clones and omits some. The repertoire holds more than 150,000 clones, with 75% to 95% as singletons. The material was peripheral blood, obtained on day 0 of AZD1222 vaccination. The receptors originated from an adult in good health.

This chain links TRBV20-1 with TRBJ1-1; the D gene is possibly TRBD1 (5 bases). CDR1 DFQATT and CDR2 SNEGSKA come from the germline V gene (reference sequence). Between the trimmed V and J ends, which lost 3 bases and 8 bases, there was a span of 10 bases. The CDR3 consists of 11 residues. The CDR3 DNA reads TGCAGTGCTAGTCTGGGACGGGAAGCTTTCTTT. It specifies CSASLGREAFF.

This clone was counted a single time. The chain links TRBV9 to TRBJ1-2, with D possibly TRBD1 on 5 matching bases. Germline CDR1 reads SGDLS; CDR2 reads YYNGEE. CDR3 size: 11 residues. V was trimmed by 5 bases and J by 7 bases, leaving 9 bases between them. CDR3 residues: CASSRGAGYTF. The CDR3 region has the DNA TGTGCCAGCAGTAGGGGAGCTGGCTACACCTTC.